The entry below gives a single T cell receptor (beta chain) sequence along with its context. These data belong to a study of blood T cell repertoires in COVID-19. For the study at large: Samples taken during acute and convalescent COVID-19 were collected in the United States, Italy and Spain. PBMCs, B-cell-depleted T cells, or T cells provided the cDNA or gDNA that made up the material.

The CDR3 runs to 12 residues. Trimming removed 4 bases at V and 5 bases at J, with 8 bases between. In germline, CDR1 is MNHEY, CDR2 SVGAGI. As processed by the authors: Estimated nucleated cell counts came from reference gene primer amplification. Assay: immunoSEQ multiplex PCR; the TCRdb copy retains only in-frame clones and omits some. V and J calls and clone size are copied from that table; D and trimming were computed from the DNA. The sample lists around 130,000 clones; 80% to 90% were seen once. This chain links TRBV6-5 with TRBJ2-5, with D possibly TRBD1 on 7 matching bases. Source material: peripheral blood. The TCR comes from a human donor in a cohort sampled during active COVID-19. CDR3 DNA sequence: TGTGCCAGCAGTTCAGGGGGGGAGACCCAGTACTTC. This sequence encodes CASSSGGETQYF.